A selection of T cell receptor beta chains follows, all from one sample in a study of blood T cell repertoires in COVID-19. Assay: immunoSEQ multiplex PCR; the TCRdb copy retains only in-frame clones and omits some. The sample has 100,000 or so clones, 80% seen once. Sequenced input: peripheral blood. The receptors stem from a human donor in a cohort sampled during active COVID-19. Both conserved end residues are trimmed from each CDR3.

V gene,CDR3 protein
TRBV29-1,SAPGQGAYGYT
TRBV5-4,ASRPPTEPTEAF
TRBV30,AWGEGLAGTYEQY
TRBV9,ASGGGDREKLF
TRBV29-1,SVEGQGVEAF
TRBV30,AWSALGLGYGYT
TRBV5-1,ASSLAQGPDNEQF
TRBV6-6,ASTLQTGLNEKLF
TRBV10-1,ASSAQGRTRDEQY
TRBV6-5,ASSRRTGMNTEAF
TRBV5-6,ASSLYYEQY
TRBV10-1,ASRGTDISTQY
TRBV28,ASSNLVLAGAGNTIY
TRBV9,ASSVGAGYSSYEQY
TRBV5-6,ASSLRGTGNTIY
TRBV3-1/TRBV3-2,ASSHMGLAGESGAEQY
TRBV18,ASSPGAGLNTEAF
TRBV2,ASSELALRGTQY